These T cell receptor beta chains were read from a single sample in a study of cytomegalovirus exposure and HLA in healthy donors. Profiled with immunoSEQ multiplex PCR; TCRdb holds only in-frame clones, not every one. The table includes roughly 120,000 clones, approximately 70% detected once. Material for sequencing was PBMCs. Every receptor here comes from a woman aged 25 to 39 in good health and CMV-seronegative. CDR3s include the opening cysteine and the closing phenylalanine or tryptophan. Each record gives: clone size, CDR3 length, V gene, J gene, D gene, CDR3 protein, CDR3 DNA. A D gene is named only where the DNA matches it firmly. Not every row has a clone size; where given, it reads once, few, many or a size class.

clone size: few
CDR3 length: 14
V gene: TRBV7-2
J gene: TRBJ1-1
D gene: NA
CDR3 protein: CASSFRQAPLEAFF
CDR3 DNA: TGTGCCAGCAGCTTCAGACAGGCACCACTTGAAGCTTTCTTT

clone size: NA
CDR3 length: 15
V gene: TRBV6-5
J gene: TRBJ2-3
D gene: NA
CDR3 protein: CASSYSSAARDTQYF
CDR3 DNA: TGTGCCAGCAGTTACTCTTCGGCAGCTAGAGATACGCAGTATTTT

clone size: NA
CDR3 length: 15
V gene: TRBV4-2
J gene: TRBJ2-3
D gene: NA
CDR3 protein: CASSPREVPTDTQYF
CDR3 DNA: TGTGCCAGCAGCCCTCGCGAGGTCCCCACAGATACGCAGTATTTT

clone size: NA
CDR3 length: 14
V gene: TRBV5-1
J gene: TRBJ2-2
D gene: NA
CDR3 protein: CASSLSGDTGELFF
CDR3 DNA: TGCGCCAGCAGCTTGTCAGGGGACACCGGGGAGCTGTTTTTT

clone size: NA
CDR3 length: 14
V gene: TRBV30
J gene: TRBJ1-3
D gene: NA
CDR3 protein: CATHDRGSGNTIYF
CDR3 DNA: TGTGCCACCCACGATCGGGGATCTGGAAACACCATATATTTT

clone size: NA
CDR3 length: 13
V gene: TRBV5-1
J gene: TRBJ1-1
D gene: NA
CDR3 protein: CASSSITGIEAFF
CDR3 DNA: TGCGCCAGCAGCTCGATCACAGGGATTGAAGCTTTCTTT

clone size: NA
CDR3 length: 13
V gene: TRBV27
J gene: TRBJ1-2
D gene: TRBD1
CDR3 protein: CASSFRTGYGYTF
CDR3 DNA: TGTGCCAGCAGTTTCCGGACAGGCTATGGCTACACCTTC

clone size: NA
CDR3 length: 14
V gene: TRBV5-1
J gene: TRBJ1-5
D gene: NA
CDR3 protein: CASSLQGVGQPQHF
CDR3 DNA: TGCGCCAGCAGCCTACAGGGTGTTGGGCAGCCCCAGCATTTT

clone size: NA
CDR3 length: 12
V gene: TRBV19
J gene: TRBJ2-3
D gene: NA
CDR3 protein: CASSIPGDTQYF
CDR3 DNA: TGTGCCAGTAGTATCCCGGGAGATACGCAGTATTTT

clone size: NA
CDR3 length: 16
V gene: TRBV27
J gene: TRBJ2-7
D gene: NA
CDR3 protein: CASSGSTGTGYHEQYF
CDR3 DNA: TGTGCCAGCAGTGGCTCGACAGGCACAGGATACCACGAGCAGTACTTC

clone size: NA
CDR3 length: 15
V gene: TRBV2
J gene: TRBJ2-3
D gene: TRBD2
CDR3 protein: CASRGGDSPVHTQYF
CDR3 DNA: TGTGCCAGCAGGGGAGGGGACTCCCCCGTTCATACGCAGTATTTT

clone size: NA
CDR3 length: 15
V gene: TRBV18
J gene: TRBJ1-5
D gene: TRBD1
CDR3 protein: CASSPPGTADQPQHF
CDR3 DNA: TGTGCCAGCTCACCCCCCGGGACAGCTGATCAGCCCCAGCATTTT

clone size: NA
CDR3 length: 14
V gene: TRBV15
J gene: TRBJ2-7
D gene: NA
CDR3 protein: CATSIRSWPYEQYF
CDR3 DNA: TGTGCCACCAGCATTAGGAGTTGGCCCTACGAGCAGTACTTC

clone size: NA
CDR3 length: 13
V gene: TRBV15
J gene: TRBJ1-2
D gene: NA
CDR3 protein: CATGILGSYGYTF
CDR3 DNA: TGTGCCACCGGTATTCTGGGCAGCTATGGCTACACCTTC

clone size: NA
CDR3 length: 14
V gene: TRBV27
J gene: TRBJ2-1
D gene: TRBD2
CDR3 protein: CASRGTSGGPEQFF
CDR3 DNA: TGTGCCAGCAGGGGGACTAGCGGGGGGCCTGAGCAGTTCTTC

clone size: NA
CDR3 length: 13
V gene: TRBV7-6
J gene: TRBJ1-1
D gene: NA
CDR3 protein: CASSLVQGSEAFF
CDR3 DNA: TGTGCCAGCAGCTTAGTACAGGGATCTGAAGCTTTCTTT

clone size: NA
CDR3 length: 16
V gene: TRBV2
J gene: TRBJ2-7
D gene: TRBD2
CDR3 protein: CASSHAWGTSSYEQYF
CDR3 DNA: TGTGCCAGCAGCCACGCCTGGGGGACTAGCTCCTACGAGCAGTACTTC

clone size: once
CDR3 length: 15
V gene: TRBV5-1
J gene: TRBJ2-3
D gene: TRBD2
CDR3 protein: CASNRLREGRDTQYF
CDR3 DNA: TGCGCCAGCAATAGGTTACGGGAGGGCCGAGATACGCAGTATTTT

clone size: NA
CDR3 length: 14
V gene: TRBV18
J gene: TRBJ1-6
D gene: NA
CDR3 protein: CASSTEQLDSPLHF
CDR3 DNA: TGTGCCAGCTCAACGGAACAGTTGGATTCACCCCTCCACTTT

clone size: NA
CDR3 length: 13
V gene: TRBV2
J gene: TRBJ1-2
D gene: TRBD1
CDR3 protein: CASSEVSGGGYTF
CDR3 DNA: TGTGCCAGCAGTGAAGTCTCAGGGGGTGGCTACACCTTC

clone size: NA
CDR3 length: 16
V gene: TRBV7-6
J gene: TRBJ2-7
D gene: TRBD2
CDR3 protein: CASSLAPGTTIYEQYF
CDR3 DNA: TGTGCCAGCAGCTTAGCCCCAGGGACTACAATCTACGAGCAGTACTTC

clone size: once
CDR3 length: 15
V gene: TRBV5-1
J gene: TRBJ1-5
D gene: NA
CDR3 protein: CASYPNGGRNQPQHF
CDR3 DNA: TGCGCCAGCTACCCAAATGGAGGGCGCAATCAGCCCCAGCATTTT

clone size: NA
CDR3 length: 16
V gene: TRBV5-1
J gene: TRBJ1-4
D gene: NA
CDR3 protein: CASSPSLSGGTEKLFF
CDR3 DNA: TGCGCCAGCAGCCCCTCTTTATCCGGGGGAACCGAAAAACTGTTTTTT

clone size: NA
CDR3 length: 15
V gene: TRBV18
J gene: TRBJ1-5
D gene: NA
CDR3 protein: CASSPTGLRNQPQHF
CDR3 DNA: TGTGCCAGCTCACCTACAGGGTTGCGCAATCAGCCCCAGCATTTT

clone size: NA
CDR3 length: 12
V gene: TRBV29-1
J gene: TRBJ1-2
D gene: TRBD1
CDR3 protein: CSSGTGGYGYTF
CDR3 DNA: TGCAGCTCCGGGACAGGGGGCTATGGCTACACCTTC

clone size: NA
CDR3 length: 15
V gene: TRBV9
J gene: TRBJ2-2
D gene: TRBD2
CDR3 protein: CASSVSGSLTGELFF
CDR3 DNA: TGTGCCAGCAGCGTTAGCGGGAGTCTGACCGGGGAGCTGTTTTTT